What follows are 9 T cell receptor beta chains derived from one specimen sequenced in a study of T cells in localized non-small cell lung cancer. Sequencing was performed with immunoSEQ multiplex PCR; in TCRdb, only in-frame clones are kept and a portion is missing. This sample carries 60,000 to 85,000 clones, 86% of them seen once, and the ten largest clones take around a fifth. The sample was peripheral blood, taken before any cancer treatment. These receptors all come from a male donor aged 60 or older with stage III squamous cell lung carcinoma.

This clone appeared a few times. The chain has TRBV11-2 and TRBJ1-6, with 7 bases that match TRBD1. V was pared by 5 bases and J by 6 bases, with 4 bases of the junction left unmatched. The germline gives CDR1 SGHAT, CDR2 FQNNGV. The CDR3 runs to 14 residues. For the CDR3, the DNA is TGTGCCAGCAGCACCGGGACAGTTAATTCACCCCTCCACTTT. Protein: CASSTGTVNSPLHF.

This chain links TRBV11-2 with TRBJ2-7; 8 nucleotides agree with TRBD2. The germline CDR1 and CDR2 sequences are SGHAT and FQNNGV. This CDR3 is built from 15 residues. After removal of 2 bases from V and 1 base from J, the junction contained 4 bases not matched to a gene. As DNA, the CDR3 is TGTGCCAGCAGCTTACGAAGCGGGGGTTCCTACGAGCAGTACTTC. Translating it yields CASSLRSGGSYEQYF.

The chain links TRBV4-3 to TRBJ2-2; D is possibly TRBD1 (5 bases). The CDR3 extends over 15 amino acids. Germline CDR1 and CDR2: LGHNA and YSLEER. Trimming stripped 0 bases from V and 6 bases from J, with 11 bases between. The CDR3 DNA reads as TGCGCCAGCAGCCAAGAAAGGGGCTACCCCGGGGAGCTGTTTTTT. Translation: CASSQERGYPGELFF.

The chain employs TRBV7-9 and TRBJ2-4; 9 bases agree with TRBD1. Trimming took 3 bases from V and 4 from J; bases not matched to a gene: 7. CDR3 length equals 16 residues. Germline loops: CDR1 SEHNR, CDR2 FQNEAQ (reference sequence). As DNA, the CDR3 is TGTGCCAGCAGCTTTCAATCCGGGACAGGGAAAAACATTCAGTACTTC. Residues: CASSFQSGTGKNIQYF.

V usage is TRBV9 and J usage is TRBJ2-2; D ambiguous. This CDR3 comprises 12 residues. V lost 5 bases and J 3 bases, leaving 5 bases between the germline ends. Per the germline V gene, CDR1 is SGDLS and CDR2 is YYNGEE. The CDR3 coding sequence is TGTGCCAGCAGGCAGGACACCGGGGAGCTGTTTTTT. Protein sequence: CASRQDTGELFF. Looking up the rest from reference TRBV9 and TRBJ2-2 gives the full variable domain: DSGVTQTPKHLITATGQRVTLRCSPRSGDLSVYWYQQSLDQGLQFLIQYYNGEERAKGNILERFSAQQFPDLHSELNLSSLELGDSALYFCASRQDTGELFFGEGSRLTVL.

V usage is TRBV6-1 and J usage is TRBJ1-6; D gene ambiguous. The CDR3 extends over 18 amino acids. Trimming stripped 0 bases from V and 3 bases from J, with 15 bases between. The germline V gene has CDR1 MNHNS and CDR2 SASEGT. The DNA for the CDR3 is TGTGCCAGCAGTGAAGCAGGAGACGTAGCCAGCTATAATTCACCCCTCCACTTT. Translating gives CASSEAGDVASYNSPLHF.

This chain joins TRBV5-4 and TRBJ1-1; 8 bases match TRBD1. The CDR3 runs 18 residues. V shed 0 bases, J shed 3 bases, and the junction held 13 bases outside the gene matches. Germline loops: CDR1 SGHNT, CDR2 YYREEE (reference sequence). CDR3: CASSLDMGQAPEDTEAFF. For the CDR3, the DNA is TGTGCCAGCAGCTTGGATATGGGACAGGCCCCCGAGGACACTGAAGCTTTCTTT.

There are a few counts of this clone. This chain uses TRBV15 with TRBJ1-1; D possibly corresponds to TRBD1 (5 bases). Deletions cut 5 bases from V and 0 bases from J, with 13 bases between. The germline V gene has CDR1 LNHNV and CDR2 YYDKDF (reference sequence). The CDR3 is made up of 15 amino acids. This chain's CDR3 is CATSSPGLMNTEAFF. CDR3 coding DNA: TGTGCCACCAGCTCCCCGGGACTTATGAACACTGAAGCTTTCTTT.

This chain joins TRBV6-6 and TRBJ2-1; 7 nucleotides line up with TRBD1. This CDR3 spans 12 amino acids. With 6 bases clipped from V and 8 bases from J, the junction kept 4 bases outside the gene matches. The germline V gene has CDR1 MNHNY and CDR2 SVGAGI (reference sequence). For the CDR3, the DNA is TGTGCCAGCAGCCGACAGGGCGATGAGCAGTTCTTC. Its protein is CASSRQGDEQFF.